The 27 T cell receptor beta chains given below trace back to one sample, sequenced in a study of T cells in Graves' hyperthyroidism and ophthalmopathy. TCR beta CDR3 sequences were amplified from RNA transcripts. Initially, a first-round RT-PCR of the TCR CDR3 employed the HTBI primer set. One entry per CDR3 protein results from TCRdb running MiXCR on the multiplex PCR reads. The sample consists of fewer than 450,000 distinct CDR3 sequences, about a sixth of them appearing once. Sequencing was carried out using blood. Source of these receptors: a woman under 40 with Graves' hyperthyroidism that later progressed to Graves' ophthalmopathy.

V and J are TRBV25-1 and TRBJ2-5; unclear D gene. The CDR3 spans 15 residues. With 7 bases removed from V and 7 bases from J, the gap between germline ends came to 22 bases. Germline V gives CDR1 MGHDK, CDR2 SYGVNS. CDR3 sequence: CASKGISQLIGTQYF. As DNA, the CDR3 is TGTGCCAGCAAAGGCATCTCACAGCTAATCGGGACCCAGTACTTC.

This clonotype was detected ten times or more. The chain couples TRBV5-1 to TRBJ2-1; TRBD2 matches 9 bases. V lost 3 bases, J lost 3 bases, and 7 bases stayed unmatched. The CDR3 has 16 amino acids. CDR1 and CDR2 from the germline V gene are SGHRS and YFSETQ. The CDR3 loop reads CASSYQRGAVYNEQFF. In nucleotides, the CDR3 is TGCGCCAGCAGCTACCAGCGGGGGGCGGTCTACAATGAGCAGTTCTTC.

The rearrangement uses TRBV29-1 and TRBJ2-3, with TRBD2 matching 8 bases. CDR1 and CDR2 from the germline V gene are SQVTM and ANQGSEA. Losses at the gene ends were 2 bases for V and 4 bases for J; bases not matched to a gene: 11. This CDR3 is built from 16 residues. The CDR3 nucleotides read TGCAGCGTTGAATCTCCGGGACTAGAGTTCCCAGATACGCAGTATTTT. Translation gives CSVESPGLEFPDTQYF.

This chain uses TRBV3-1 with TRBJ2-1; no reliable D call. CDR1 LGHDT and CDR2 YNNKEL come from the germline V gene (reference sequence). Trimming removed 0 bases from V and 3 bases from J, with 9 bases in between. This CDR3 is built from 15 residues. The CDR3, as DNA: TGTGCCAGCAGCCAAGAAAAAGCGAACTACAATGAGCAGTTCTTC. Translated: CASSQEKANYNEQFF.

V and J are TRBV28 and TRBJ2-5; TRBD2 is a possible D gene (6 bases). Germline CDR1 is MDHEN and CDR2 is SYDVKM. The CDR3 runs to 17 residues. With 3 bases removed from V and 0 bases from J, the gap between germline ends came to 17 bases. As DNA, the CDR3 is TGTGCCAGCAGTTTCCCTCGTAGCGGAGGGGACCAAGAGACCCAGTACTTC. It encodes CASSFPRSGGDQETQYF.

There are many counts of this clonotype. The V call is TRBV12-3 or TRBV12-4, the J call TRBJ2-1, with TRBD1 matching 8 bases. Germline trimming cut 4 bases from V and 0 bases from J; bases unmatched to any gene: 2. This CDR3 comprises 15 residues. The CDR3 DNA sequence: TGTGCCAGCAGTTCCACAGGGGGCTCCTACAATGAGCAGTTCTTC. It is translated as CASSSTGGSYNEQFF.

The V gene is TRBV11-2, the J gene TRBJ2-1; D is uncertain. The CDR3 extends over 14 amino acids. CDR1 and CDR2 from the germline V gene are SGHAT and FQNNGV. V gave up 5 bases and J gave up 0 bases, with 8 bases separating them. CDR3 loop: CASSPVSSYNEQFF. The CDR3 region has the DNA TGTGCCAGCAGCCCAGTGAGCTCCTACAATGAGCAGTTCTTC.

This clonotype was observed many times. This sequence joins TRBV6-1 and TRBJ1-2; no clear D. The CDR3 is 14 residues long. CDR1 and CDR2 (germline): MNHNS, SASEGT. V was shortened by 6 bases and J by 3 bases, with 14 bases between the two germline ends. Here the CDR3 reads CASSLKWEYYGYTF. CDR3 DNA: TGTGCCAGCAGCCTTAAATGGGAGTACTATGGCTACACCTTC.

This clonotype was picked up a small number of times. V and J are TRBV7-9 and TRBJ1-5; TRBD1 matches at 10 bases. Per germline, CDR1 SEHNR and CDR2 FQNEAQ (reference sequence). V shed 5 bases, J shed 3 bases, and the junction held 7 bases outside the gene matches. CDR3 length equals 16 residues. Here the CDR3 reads CASSPTGGNPNQPQHF. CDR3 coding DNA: TGTGCCAGCAGCCCGACAGGGGGCAATCCCAATCAGCCCCAGCATTTT.

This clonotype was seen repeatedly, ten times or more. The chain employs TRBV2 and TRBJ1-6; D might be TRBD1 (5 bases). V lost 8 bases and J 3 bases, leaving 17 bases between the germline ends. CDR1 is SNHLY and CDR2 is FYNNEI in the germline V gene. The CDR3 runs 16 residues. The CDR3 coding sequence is TGTGCCAGCTTCTCCTTTGGGGCAGACTATAATTCACCCCTCCACTTT. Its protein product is CASFSFGADYNSPLHF.

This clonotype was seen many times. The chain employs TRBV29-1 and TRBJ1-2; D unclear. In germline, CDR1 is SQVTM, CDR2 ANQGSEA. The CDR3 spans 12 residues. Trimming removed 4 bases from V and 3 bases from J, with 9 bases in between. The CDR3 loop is CSVGEGDYGYTF. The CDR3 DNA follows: TGCAGCGTTGGCGAGGGAGACTATGGCTACACCTTC.

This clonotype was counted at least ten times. This CDR3 reads CSARATLSYNEQFF. The CDR3, as DNA: TGCAGTGCCCGGGCCACTCTCTCCTACAATGAGCAGTTCTTC. The chain is built from TRBV20-1 and TRBJ2-1; D is undetermined. V was shortened by 6 bases and J by 0 bases, with 12 bases between the two germline ends. Germline CDR1 and CDR2: DFQATT and SNEGSKA (reference sequence). The CDR3 is made up of 14 amino acids.

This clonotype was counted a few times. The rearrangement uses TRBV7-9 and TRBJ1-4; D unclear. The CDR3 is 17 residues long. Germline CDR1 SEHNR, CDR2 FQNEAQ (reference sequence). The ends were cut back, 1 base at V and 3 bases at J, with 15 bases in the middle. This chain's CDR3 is CASSLVENLGANEKLFF. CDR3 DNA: TGTGCCAGCAGCTTAGTTGAGAACTTGGGTGCTAATGAAAAACTGTTTTTT.

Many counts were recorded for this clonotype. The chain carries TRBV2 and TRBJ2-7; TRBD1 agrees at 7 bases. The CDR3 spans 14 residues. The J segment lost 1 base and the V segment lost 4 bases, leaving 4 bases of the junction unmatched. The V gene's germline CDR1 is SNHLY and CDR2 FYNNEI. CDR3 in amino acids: CASSAQGVSYEQYF. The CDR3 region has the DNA TGTGCCAGCAGTGCCCAGGGGGTATCCTACGAGCAGTACTTC.

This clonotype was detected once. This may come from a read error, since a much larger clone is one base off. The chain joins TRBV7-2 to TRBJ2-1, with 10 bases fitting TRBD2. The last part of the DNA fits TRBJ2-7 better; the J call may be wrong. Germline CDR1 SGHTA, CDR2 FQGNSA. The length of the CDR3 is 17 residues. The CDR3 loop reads CASSPRLAGASYNEQYF. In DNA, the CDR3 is TGTGCCAGCAGCCCGCGGCTAGCGGGAGCCTCCTACAATGAGCAGTACTTC.

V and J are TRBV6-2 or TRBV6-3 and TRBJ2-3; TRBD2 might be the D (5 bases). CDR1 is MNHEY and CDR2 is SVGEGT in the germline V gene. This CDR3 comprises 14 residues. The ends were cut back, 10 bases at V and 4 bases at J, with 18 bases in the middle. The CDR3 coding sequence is TGTGCCATCGCTGCGGGTTTCGGAGCAGATACGCAGTATTTT. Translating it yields CAIAAGFGADTQYF.

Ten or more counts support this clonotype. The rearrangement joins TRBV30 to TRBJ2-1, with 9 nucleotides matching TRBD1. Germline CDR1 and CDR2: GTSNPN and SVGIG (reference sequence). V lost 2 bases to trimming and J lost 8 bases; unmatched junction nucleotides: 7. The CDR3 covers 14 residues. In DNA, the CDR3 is TGTGCCTGGAGTTTAGGACAGGGGTTGCATGAGCAGTTCTTC. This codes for CAWSLGQGLHEQFF.

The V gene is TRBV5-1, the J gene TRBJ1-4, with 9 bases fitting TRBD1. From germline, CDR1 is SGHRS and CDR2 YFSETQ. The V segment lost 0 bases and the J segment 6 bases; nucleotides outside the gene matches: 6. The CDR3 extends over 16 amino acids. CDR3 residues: CASSLAPGQGHEKLFF. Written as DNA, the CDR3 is TGCGCCAGCAGCTTGGCCCCGGGACAGGGTCATGAAAAACTGTTTTTT.

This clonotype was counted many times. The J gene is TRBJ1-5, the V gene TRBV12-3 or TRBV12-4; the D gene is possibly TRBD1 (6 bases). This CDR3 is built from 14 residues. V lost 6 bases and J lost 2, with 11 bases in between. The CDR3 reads CASRQGYGNQPQHF. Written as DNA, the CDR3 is TGTGCCAGCAGACAGGGTTATGGCAATCAGCCCCAGCATTTT.

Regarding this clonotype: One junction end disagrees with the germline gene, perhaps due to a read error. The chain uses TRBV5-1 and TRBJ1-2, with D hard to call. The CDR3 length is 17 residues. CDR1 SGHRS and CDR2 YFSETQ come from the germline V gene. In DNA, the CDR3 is TGCGCCAGCAGCTTGGGTGATGTGTTGGGAGCTCACTATGGCTACATCTTC. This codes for CASSLGDVLGAHYGYIF.

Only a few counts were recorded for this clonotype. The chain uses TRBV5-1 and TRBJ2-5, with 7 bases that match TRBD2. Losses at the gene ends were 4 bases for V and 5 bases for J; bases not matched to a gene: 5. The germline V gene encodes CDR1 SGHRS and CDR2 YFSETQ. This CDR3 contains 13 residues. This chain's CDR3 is CASSAGERETQYF. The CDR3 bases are TGCGCCAGCAGCGCGGGGGAACGGGAGACCCAGTACTTC. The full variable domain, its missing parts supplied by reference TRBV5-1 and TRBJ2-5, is KAGVTQTPRYLIKTRGQQVTLSCSPISGHRSVSWYQQTPGQGLQFLFEYFSETQRNKGNFPGRFSGRQFSNSRSEMNVSTLELGDSALYLCASSAGERETQYFGPGTRLLVL.

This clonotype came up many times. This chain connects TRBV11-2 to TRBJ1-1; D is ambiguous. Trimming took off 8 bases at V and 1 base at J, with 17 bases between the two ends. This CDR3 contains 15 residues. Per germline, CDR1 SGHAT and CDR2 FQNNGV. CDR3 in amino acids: CASRAESLANTEAFF. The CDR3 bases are TGTGCCAGCCGCGCGGAGAGTTTGGCGAACACTGAAGCTTTCTTT.

CDR3 amino acids: CASSLYSGGARLPLHF. The CDR3 bases are TGTGCCAGCAGTTTATATTCTGGGGGCGCGAGGTTACCCCTCCACTTT. This chain uses TRBV27 with TRBJ1-6; possibly TRBD1 for D (6 bases). The germline CDR1 and CDR2 sequences are MNHEY and SMNVEV (reference sequence). The V end lost 1 base, the J end lost 12 bases, and 19 bases lay between the germline ends. There are 16 residues in the CDR3.

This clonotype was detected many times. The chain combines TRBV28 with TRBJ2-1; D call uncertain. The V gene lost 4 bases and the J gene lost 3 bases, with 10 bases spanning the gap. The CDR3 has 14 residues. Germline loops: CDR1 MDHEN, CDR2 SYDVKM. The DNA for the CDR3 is TGTGCCAGCAGTTCCGTCTCGGACTACAATGAGCAGTTCTTC. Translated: CASSSVSDYNEQFF.

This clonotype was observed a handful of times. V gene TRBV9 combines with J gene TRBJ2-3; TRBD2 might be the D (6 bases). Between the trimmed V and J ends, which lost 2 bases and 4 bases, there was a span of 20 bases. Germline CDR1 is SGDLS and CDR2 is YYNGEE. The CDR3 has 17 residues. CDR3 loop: CASSVAPEGVDSDTQYF. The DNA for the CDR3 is TGTGCCAGCAGCGTCGCCCCGGAGGGAGTGGACTCAGATACGCAGTATTTT.

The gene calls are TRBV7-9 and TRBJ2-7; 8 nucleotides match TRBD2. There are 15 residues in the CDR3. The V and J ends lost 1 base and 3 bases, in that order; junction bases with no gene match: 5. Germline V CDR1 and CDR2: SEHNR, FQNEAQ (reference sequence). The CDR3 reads CASSLVPSGSYEQYF. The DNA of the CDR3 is TGTGCCAGCAGCTTAGTACCCAGCGGGAGCTACGAGCAGTACTTC.

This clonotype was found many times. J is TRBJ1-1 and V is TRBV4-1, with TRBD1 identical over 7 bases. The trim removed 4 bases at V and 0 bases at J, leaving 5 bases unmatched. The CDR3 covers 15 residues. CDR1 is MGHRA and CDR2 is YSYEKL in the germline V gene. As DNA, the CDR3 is TGCGCCAGCAGCCCTGGGACAGCCTTGAACACTGAAGCTTTCTTT. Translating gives CASSPGTALNTEAFF.